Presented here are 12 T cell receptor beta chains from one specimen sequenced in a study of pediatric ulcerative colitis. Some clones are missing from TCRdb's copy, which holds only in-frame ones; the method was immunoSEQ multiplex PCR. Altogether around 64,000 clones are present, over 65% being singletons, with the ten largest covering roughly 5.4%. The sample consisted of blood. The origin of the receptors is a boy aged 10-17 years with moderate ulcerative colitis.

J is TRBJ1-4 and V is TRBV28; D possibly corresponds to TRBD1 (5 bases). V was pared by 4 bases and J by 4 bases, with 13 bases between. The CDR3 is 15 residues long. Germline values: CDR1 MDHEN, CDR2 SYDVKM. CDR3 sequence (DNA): TGTGCCAGCAGTTCGTTAGGGGAGATTAATGAAAAACTGTTTTTT. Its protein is CASSSLGEINEKLFF.

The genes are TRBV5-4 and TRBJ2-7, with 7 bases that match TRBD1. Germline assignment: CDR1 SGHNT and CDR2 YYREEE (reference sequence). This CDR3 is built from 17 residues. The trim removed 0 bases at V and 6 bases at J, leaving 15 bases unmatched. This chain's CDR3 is CASSLEQTTGYRTEQYF. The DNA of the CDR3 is TGTGCCAGCAGCTTGGAACAAACGACAGGGTACCGGACCGAGCAGTACTTC.

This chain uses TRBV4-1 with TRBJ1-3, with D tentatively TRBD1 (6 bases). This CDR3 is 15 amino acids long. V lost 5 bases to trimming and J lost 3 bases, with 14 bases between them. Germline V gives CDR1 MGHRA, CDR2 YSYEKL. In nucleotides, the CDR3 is TGCGCCAGCAGCGCACAGGGAGTCCTTGGAAACACCATATATTTT. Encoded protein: CASSAQGVLGNTIYF.

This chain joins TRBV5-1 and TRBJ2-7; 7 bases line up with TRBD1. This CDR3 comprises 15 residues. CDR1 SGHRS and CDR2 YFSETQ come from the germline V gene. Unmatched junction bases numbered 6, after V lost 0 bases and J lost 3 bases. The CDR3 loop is CASSLEPGQFYEQYF. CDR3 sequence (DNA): TGCGCCAGCAGCTTGGAGCCGGGACAGTTCTACGAGCAGTACTTC.

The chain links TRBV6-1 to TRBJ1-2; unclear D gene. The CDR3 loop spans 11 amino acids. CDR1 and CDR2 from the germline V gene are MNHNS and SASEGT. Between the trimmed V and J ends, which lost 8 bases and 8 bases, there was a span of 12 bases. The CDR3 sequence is CASQISRGYTF. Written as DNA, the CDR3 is TGTGCCAGCCAAATCTCCCGGGGCTACACCTTC.

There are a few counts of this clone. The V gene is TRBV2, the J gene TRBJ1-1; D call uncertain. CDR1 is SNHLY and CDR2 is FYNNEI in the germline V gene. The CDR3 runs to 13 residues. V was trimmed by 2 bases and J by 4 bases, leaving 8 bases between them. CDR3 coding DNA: TGTGCCAGCAGTGAACTTTGGAGCACTGAAGCTTTCTTT. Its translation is CASSELWSTEAFF.

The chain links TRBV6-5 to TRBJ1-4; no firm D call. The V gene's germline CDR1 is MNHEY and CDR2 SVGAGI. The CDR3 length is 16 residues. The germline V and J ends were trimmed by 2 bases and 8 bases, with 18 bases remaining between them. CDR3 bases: TGTGCCAGCAGTTACCGGTTATCCCGGGAACGGGAAAAACTGTTTTTT. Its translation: CASSYRLSREREKLFF.

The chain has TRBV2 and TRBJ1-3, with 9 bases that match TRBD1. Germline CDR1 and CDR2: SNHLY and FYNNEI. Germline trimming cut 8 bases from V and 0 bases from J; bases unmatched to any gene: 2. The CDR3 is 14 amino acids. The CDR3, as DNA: TGTGCCAGCCGGGACAGGGTCTCTGGAAACACCATATATTTT. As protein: CASRDRVSGNTIYF.

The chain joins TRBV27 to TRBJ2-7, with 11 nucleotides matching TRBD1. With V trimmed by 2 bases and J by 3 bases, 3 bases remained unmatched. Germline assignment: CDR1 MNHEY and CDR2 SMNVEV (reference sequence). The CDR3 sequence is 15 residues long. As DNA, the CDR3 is TGTGCCAGCAGTTTACCGGGACAGGGGGTCTACGAGCAGTACTTC. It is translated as CASSLPGQGVYEQYF.

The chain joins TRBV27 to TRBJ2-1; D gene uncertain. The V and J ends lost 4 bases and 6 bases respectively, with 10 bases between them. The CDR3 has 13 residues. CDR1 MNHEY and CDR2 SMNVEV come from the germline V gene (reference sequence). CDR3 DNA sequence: TGTGCCAGCAGTTGGACCATCGGCAATGAGCAGTTCTTC. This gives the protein CASSWTIGNEQFF.

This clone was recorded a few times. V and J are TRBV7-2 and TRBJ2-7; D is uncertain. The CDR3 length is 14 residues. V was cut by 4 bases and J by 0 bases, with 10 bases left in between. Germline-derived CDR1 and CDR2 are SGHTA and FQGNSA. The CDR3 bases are TGTGCCAGCAGCTCCCCGCGTTACTCCTACGAGCAGTACTTC. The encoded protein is CASSSPRYSYEQYF.

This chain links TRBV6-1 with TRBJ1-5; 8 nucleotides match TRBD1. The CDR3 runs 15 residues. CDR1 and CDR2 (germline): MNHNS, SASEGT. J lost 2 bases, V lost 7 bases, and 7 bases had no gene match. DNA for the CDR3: TGTGCCAGCAACGGACAGGGCAGTGGCAATCAGCCCCAGCATTTT. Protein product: CASNGQGSGNQPQHF.